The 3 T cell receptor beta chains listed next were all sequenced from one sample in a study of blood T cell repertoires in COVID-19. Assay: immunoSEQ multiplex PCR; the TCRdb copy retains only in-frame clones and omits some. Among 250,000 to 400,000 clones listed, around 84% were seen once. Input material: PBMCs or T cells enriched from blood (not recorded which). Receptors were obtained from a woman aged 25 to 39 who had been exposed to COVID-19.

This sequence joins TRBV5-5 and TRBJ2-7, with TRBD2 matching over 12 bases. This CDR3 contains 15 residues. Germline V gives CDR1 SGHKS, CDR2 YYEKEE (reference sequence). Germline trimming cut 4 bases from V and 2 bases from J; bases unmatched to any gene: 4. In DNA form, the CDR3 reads TGTGCCAGCAGCCGACTAGCGGGGGCCACCTACGAGCAGTACTTC. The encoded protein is CASSRLAGATYEQYF.

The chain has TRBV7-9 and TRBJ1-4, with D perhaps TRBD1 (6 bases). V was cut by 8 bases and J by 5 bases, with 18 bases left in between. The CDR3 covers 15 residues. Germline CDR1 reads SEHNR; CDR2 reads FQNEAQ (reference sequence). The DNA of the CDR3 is TGTGCCAGCCGAGATACCAGGGGCTCAAATGAAAAACTGTTTTTT. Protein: CASRDTRGSNEKLFF.

CDR3 protein: CASSPLDRSSSYNSPLHF. The CDR3 DNA follows: TGTGCCAGCAGCCCTCTGGACAGATCTAGCTCCTATAATTCACCCCTCCACTTT. This sequence joins TRBV9 and TRBJ1-6, with TRBD1 as a possible D gene (6 bases). The germline gives CDR1 SGDLS, CDR2 YYNGEE. Trimming took 4 bases from V and 0 from J, leaving 17 bases between them. This CDR3 is 18 amino acids long.